A single sample gave rise to the 18 T cell receptor beta chains below, sequenced in a study of T cells in women clearing cervical HPV infection (dated by TCRdb to 2017 to 2018). The method behind the library was the immunoSEQ multiplex PCR assay. In TCRdb, the immuneACCESS table is reduced to in-frame sequences with V and J assigned. These tables do not hold every clone; where another copy was compared, an unresolved V gene accounts for under half, and the others remain unexplained. In this sample's table one finds tens of thousands of clones. The top ten clonotypes cover 3.5% to 4.5% of the sample. Sequenced sample: blood buffy coat. These receptors all stem from a woman between 18 and 75 years old with a cervical HPV16 infection that either progressed to CIN3+ or cleared (not recorded which).

Notes on this clone: The junction does not match germline at one end; this may be a read error. The CDR3 is cut off 3 residues early in the read; its end comes from the germline J gene. This chain uses TRBV6-2 or TRBV6-3 with TRBJ2-1; D not certain. Germline-derived CDR1 and CDR2 are MNHEY and SVGEGT. The CDR3 contains 15 residues. The covered CDR3 bases are TGTGCCAGCAGTAACTCCGCGGTGGCGAACAATGAG. Its protein product is CASSNSAVANNE. In full, the CDR3 reads CASSNSAVANNEQFF.

About this clone itself: Read coverage stops 3 residues before the CDR3 terminus; the germline J gene supplies the remainder. This chain uses TRBV24-1 with TRBJ2-3; D not certain. The CDR3 contains 12 residues. CDR1 is KGHDR, CDR2 SFDVKD, per germline. V lost 5 bases and J lost 5, with 7 bases in between. The sequenced CDR3 bases are TGTGCCACCAGTGGTGGCGGAGATACG. Protein product: CATSGGGDT. The full CDR3 reads CATSGGGDTQYF.

As to this clone: Read sequence stops 3 residues before the CDR3 end, and the germline J gene provides the missing end. The chain combines TRBV5-4 with TRBJ2-5; 12 bases are shared with TRBD2. V was pared by 4 bases and J by 5 bases, with 3 bases of the junction left unmatched. The CDR3 extends over 14 amino acids. The germline gives CDR1 SGHNT, CDR2 YYREEE (reference sequence). The covered CDR3 bases are TGTGCCAGCAGCCCAGGGACTAGCGGGGAGACC. It is translated as CASSPGTSGET. The CDR3 as a whole reads CASSPGTSGETQYF. The complete variable domain, with remaining parts taken from reference TRBV5-4 and TRBJ2-5, reads ETGVTQSPTHLIKTRGQQVTLRCSSQSGHNTVSWYQQALGQGPQFIFQYYREEENGRGNFPPRFSGLQFPNYSSELNVNALELDDSALYLCASSPGTSGETQYFGPGTRLLVL.

Note on this clone: The junction shows a germline mismatch at one end, possibly a read error. The read terminates 3 residues ahead of where the CDR3 ends, so the germline J gene completes it. The rearrangement joins TRBV4-2 to TRBJ2-1; TRBD2 matches at 9 bases. CDR3 length: 15 amino acids. Germline assignment: CDR1 LGHNA and CDR2 YNFKEQ. The CDR3 protein is CASSIGLASLNEQFF. The sequenced part of the CDR3 DNA is TGCGCCAGCAGCATCGGACTAGCGTCGCTCAATGAG.

Comment on this clone: The CDR3 is cut off 3 residues early in the read; its end comes from the germline J gene. The chain employs TRBV19 and TRBJ2-7; D is perhaps TRBD2 (6 bases). Per germline, CDR1 LNHDA and CDR2 SQIVND (reference sequence). The length of the CDR3 is 13 residues. V was cut by 10 bases and J by 1 base, with 14 bases left in between. The CDR3 DNA, read in part, is TGTGCCACCCGGGGGAGACCATCCTACGAG. This gives the protein CATRGRPSYE. The entire CDR3 protein is CATRGRPSYEQYF.

Details on this clone: The read gets to within 3 residues of the CDR3 end, and the germline J gene fills in the rest. The J gene is TRBJ2-7, the V gene TRBV5-1, with no clear D. The CDR3 is made up of 14 amino acids. Per the germline V gene, CDR1 is SGHRS and CDR2 is YFSETQ. V lost 0 bases, J lost 3 bases, and 10 bases lay in between. The CDR3 region is CASSLEGVLYEQYF. The part of the CDR3 DNA that was read is TGCGCCAGCAGCTTGGAGGGCGTACTCTACGAG.

Turning to this clone: The read ends 3 residues early relative to the CDR3; the germline J gene fills the gap. This chain uses TRBV20-1 with TRBJ2-7; 9 bases are shared with TRBD1. This CDR3 has 12 residues. Germline CDR1 is DFQATT and CDR2 is SNEGSKA (reference sequence). J gave up 2 bases and V 6 bases, and 2 bases lay outside the gene matches. The sequenced part of the CDR3 DNA is TGCAGTGCCGGGACAGGGCCCTACGAG. Protein: CSAGTGPYE. The entire CDR3 protein is CSAGTGPYEQYF.

Worth noting for this clone: Coverage ceases 3 residues before the CDR3 finishes, and the germline J gene fills in the end. V usage is TRBV5-1 and J usage is TRBJ2-1; TRBD2 agrees at 9 bases. Trimming at V came to 0 bases and at J to 5 bases, leaving 9 bases not matched to a gene. The CDR3 consists of 17 residues. CDR1 SGHRS and CDR2 YFSETQ come from the germline V gene. CDR3 DNA (partial): TGCGCCAGCAGCTTGGTCGGTAGCGGGAGTTACCACAATGAG. Residues: CASSLVGSGSYHNE. The whole CDR3 sequence is CASSLVGSGSYHNEQFF.

The CDR3: CASSTLIADYNEQFF. Incomplete CDR3 DNA: TGTGCCAGTAGTACCCTCATCGCGGACTACAATGAG. The chain recombines TRBV19 with TRBJ2-1; D not certain. The CDR3 goes on 3 residues after the read ends, and that part is filled in from the germline J gene. Germline V gene data show CDR1 as LNHDA and CDR2 as SQIVND (reference sequence). This CDR3 comprises 15 residues. With 4 bases removed from V and 3 bases from J, the gap between germline ends came to 13 bases.

A word on this clone: The read finishes 3 residues shy of the CDR3 end, and the germline J gene is used to complete it. The chain joins TRBV20-1 to TRBJ1-1; 9 bases agree with TRBD1. The ends lost 6 bases at V and 3 bases at J; junction bases unmatched: 2. The CDR3 loop spans 12 amino acids. Germline assignment: CDR1 DFQATT and CDR2 SNEGSKA (reference sequence). CDR3 loop: CSARQGDTEAFF. CDR3 bases read: TGCAGTGCAAGACAGGGGGACACTGAA.

Comments on this clone: The CDR3 goes on 3 residues after the read ends, and that part is filled in from the germline J gene. The chain couples TRBV2 to TRBJ2-5; TRBD1 might be the D (6 bases). The CDR3 contains 15 residues. The germline CDR1 and CDR2 sequences are SNHLY and FYNNEI. V shed 4 bases and J shed 5 bases, with 17 bases lying between them. Incomplete CDR3 DNA: TGTGCCAGCAGTGGGCGACTCGCAGGGGAGGAGACC. This translates into CASSGRLAGEET. The entire CDR3 reads CASSGRLAGEETQYF.

Notes on this clone: The read terminates 3 residues before the CDR3 end, so the remaining end is supplied by the germline J gene. The V call is TRBV11-2, the J call TRBJ2-7, with 8 bases aligning to TRBD1. CDR3 length: 15 residues. V was pared by 0 bases and J by 5 bases, with 6 bases of the junction left unmatched. Germline values: CDR1 SGHAT, CDR2 FQNNGV. The CDR3 DNA, read in part, is TGTGCCAGCAGCTTAGATCGGACAGGGTATAACGAG. Translated, it gives CASSLDRTGYNE. The entire CDR3 protein is CASSLDRTGYNEQYF.

On this clone itself: The sequence runs out 3 residues before the end of the CDR3; the remainder is reconstructed from the germline J gene. The genes are TRBV20-1 and TRBJ2-7; tentatively, D is TRBD1 (6 bases). Germline values: CDR1 DFQATT, CDR2 SNEGSKA (reference sequence). V was pared by 4 bases and J by 6 bases, with 16 bases between. This CDR3 comprises 13 residues. CDR3 sequence reads: CSAIRTAGGEQYF. The covered CDR3 bases are TGCAGTGCTATCCGGACAGCAGGAGGCGAG.

Comments on this clone: The read ends 3 residues shy of where the CDR3 ends; the end is completed using the germline J gene. The genes are TRBV2 and TRBJ2-5, with 7 bases matching TRBD1. Germline CDR1 SNHLY, CDR2 FYNNEI. The CDR3 length is 14 residues. Trimming at V came to 3 bases and at J to 0 bases, leaving 1 base not matched to a gene. CDR3 protein: CASSEDRYQETQYF. Partial CDR3 DNA: TGTGCCAGCAGTGAGGACAGGTACCAAGAGACC. The complete variable domain, with remaining parts taken from reference TRBV2 and TRBJ2-5, reads EPEVTQTPSHQVTQMGQEVILRCVPISNHLYFYWYRQILGQKVEFLVSFYNNEISEKSEIFDDQFSVERPDGSNFTLKIRSTKLEDSAMYFCASSEDRYQETQYFGPGTRLLVL.

Remarks on this clone: The CDR3 is cut off 3 residues early in the read; its end comes from the germline J gene. This chain connects TRBV11-2 to TRBJ1-6, with 7 bases matching TRBD1. J was trimmed by 7 bases and V by 6 bases; bases with no gene match: 9. The CDR3 contains 15 residues. Germline CDR1 reads SGHAT; CDR2 reads FQNNGV. Incomplete CDR3 DNA: TGTGCCAGCAGGCGGGCGACAGGGAGCAATTCACCC. As protein: CASRRATGSNSP. The full CDR3 is CASRRATGSNSPLHF. The variable domain in full, with the rest retrieved from reference TRBV11-2 and TRBJ1-6, is EAGVAQSPRYKIIEKRQSVAFWCNPISGHATLYWYQQILGQGPKLLIQFQNNGVVDDSQLPKDRFSAERLKGVDSTLKIQPAKLEDSAVYLCASRRATGSNSPLHFGNGTRLTVT.

Note on this clone: The DNA ends 3 residues before the CDR3 does, and the rest of the CDR3 is filled in from the germline J gene. The V gene is TRBV6-1, the J gene TRBJ2-2; a possible D gene is TRBD1 (6 bases). Germline V CDR1 and CDR2: MNHNS, SASEGT. The V gene lost 0 bases and the J gene lost 9 bases, with 14 bases spanning the gap. This CDR3 is built from 15 residues. CDR3 DNA, as far as it was read: TGTGCCAGCAGTGAAGCCCTCGTGGGGGACAGGGAG. It encodes CASSEALVGDRE. The entire CDR3 reads CASSEALVGDRELFF.

About this clone itself: The read gets to within 3 residues of the CDR3 end, and the germline J gene fills in the rest. The gene calls are TRBV7-9 and TRBJ2-7, with D unclear. The V end lost 1 base, the J end lost 0 bases, and 7 bases lay between the germline ends. Germline V lookup: CDR1 SEHNR, CDR2 FQNEAQ (reference sequence). The CDR3 runs to 14 residues. This CDR3 is CASSLERSSYEQYF. The sequenced CDR3 bases are TGTGCCAGCAGCTTAGAGCGTAGCTCCTACGAG.

On this clone itself: The CDR3 end is not reached by the read, which stops 3 residues before it; the germline J gene fills it in. The chain recombines TRBV2 with TRBJ2-1, with D uncertain. The CDR3 is made up of 11 amino acids. Germline assignment: CDR1 SNHLY and CDR2 FYNNEI. Trimming left V 6 bases short and J 8 bases short, with 8 bases between. The CDR3 bases that were read are TGTGCCAGCAGCTTTTCCTATGAG. Its protein product is CASSFSYE. The CDR3, in full, reads CASSFSYEQFF.